This T cell receptor (beta chain) was observed in a study of shared clonotypes between healthy human individuals. Overall study findings and caveats: The study's rarefaction showed incomplete sorted-subset sequencing despite large depth.

Profiling relied on immunoSEQ multiplex PCR, and the TCRdb table lists in-frame clones only, not all of them. Of over a million clones listed, 98% to 99% were seen once; the top ten hold about 0.35%. With 0 bases removed from V and 2 bases from J, the gap between germline ends came to 9 bases. Germline V gene lookup returns CDR1 SGHRS and CDR2 YFSETQ. The CDR3 sequence is 15 residues long. Note on this clone: The antigen is not known. Other DNA sequences within the sample encode an identical CDR3.

Sequencing input: naive CD4+ T cells sorted from blood. Subset noted: CD45RA+ positively selected. The genes are TRBV5-1 and TRBJ2-1; the D gene could be TRBD1 or TRBD2 (5 bases each). This sequence was found in a man aged 30 to 45 in good health. CDR3 sequence reads: CASSLGGSTYNEQFF. The CDR3 bases are TGCGCCAGCAGCTTGGGGGGGTCCACCTACAATGAGCAGTTCTTC.